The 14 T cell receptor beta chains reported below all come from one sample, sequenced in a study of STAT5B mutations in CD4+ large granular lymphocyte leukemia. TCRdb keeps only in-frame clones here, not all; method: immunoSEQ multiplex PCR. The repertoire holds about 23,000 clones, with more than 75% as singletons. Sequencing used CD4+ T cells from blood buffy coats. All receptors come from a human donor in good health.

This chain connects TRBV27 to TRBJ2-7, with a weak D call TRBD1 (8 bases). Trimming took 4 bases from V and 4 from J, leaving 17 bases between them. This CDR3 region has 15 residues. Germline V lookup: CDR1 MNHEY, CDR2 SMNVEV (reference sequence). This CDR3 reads CASSSDPQGGYEQYF. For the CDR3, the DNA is TGTGCCAGCAGTTCCGACCCACAGGGGGGGTACGAGCAGTACTTC.

The CDR3 spells CASTPPGGGYNEQFF. The CDR3 coding sequence is TGTGCCAGCACTCCACCGGGGGGAGGCTACAATGAGCAGTTCTTC. The V and J genes are TRBV2 and TRBJ2-1, with 7 bases matching TRBD2. The CDR3 has 15 residues. The germline gives CDR1 SNHLY, CDR2 FYNNEI. With V trimmed by 7 bases and J by 3 bases, 9 bases remained unmatched.

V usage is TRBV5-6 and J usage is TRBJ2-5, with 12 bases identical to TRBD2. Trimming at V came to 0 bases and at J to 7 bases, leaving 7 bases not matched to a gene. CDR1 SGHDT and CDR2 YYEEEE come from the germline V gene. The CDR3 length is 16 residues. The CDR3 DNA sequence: TGTGCCAGCAGCTTGGTAGCTAGCGGGGGGGGTACGACCCAGTACTTC. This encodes CASSLVASGGGTTQYF.

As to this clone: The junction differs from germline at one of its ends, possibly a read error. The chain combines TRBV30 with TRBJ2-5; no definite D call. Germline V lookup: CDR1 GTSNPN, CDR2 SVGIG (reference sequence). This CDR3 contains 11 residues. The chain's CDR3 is CAWSDQETQYF. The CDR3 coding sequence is TGTGCCTGGAGTGACCAGGAGACCCAGTACTTC.

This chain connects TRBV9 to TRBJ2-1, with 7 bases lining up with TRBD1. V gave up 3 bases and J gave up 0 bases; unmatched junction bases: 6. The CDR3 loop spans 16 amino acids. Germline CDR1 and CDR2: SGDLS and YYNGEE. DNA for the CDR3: TGTGCCAGCAGCGACAGGGGTTCGAGCTCCTACAATGAGCAGTTCTTC. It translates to CASSDRGSSSYNEQFF.

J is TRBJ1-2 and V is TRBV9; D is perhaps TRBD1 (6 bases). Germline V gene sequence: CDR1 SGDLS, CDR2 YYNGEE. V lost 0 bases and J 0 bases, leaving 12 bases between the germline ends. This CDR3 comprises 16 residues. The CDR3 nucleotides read TGTGCCAGCAGCGTAGCCCCAACAGGGACTAACTATGGCTACACCTTC. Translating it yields CASSVAPTGTNYGYTF.

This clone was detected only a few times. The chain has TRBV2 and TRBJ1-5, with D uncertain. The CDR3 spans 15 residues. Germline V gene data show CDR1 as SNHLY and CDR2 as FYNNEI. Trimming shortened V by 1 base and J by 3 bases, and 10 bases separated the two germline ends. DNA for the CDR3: TGTGCCAGCAGTGAAGACAGACACATCAATCAGCCCCAGCATTTT. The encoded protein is CASSEDRHINQPQHF.

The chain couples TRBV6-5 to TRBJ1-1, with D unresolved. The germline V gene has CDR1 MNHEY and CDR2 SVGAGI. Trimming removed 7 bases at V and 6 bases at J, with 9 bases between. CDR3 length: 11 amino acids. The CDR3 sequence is CASISRAEAFF. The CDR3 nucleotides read TGTGCCAGCATATCCCGGGCTGAAGCTTTCTTT.

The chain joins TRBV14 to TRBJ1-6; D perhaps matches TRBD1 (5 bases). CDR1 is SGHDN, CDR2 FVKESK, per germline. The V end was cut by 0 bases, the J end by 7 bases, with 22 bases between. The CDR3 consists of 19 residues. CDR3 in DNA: TGTGCCAGCAGCCAAGATCCACTTTTAACGGGGCAGCGCAATTCACCCCTCCACTTT. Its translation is CASSQDPLLTGQRNSPLHF.

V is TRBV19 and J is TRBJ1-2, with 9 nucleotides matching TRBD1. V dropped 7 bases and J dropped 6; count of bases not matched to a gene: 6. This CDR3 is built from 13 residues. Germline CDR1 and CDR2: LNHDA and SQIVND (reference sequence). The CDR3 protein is CASISTGGHGYTF. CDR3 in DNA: TGTGCCAGTATTTCGACAGGGGGTCATGGCTACACCTTC.

CDR3 sequence (DNA): TGTGCCACCAATCCATCGTGGGGAATTAGCAATCAGCCCCAGCATTTT. Translating gives CATNPSWGISNQPQHF. The gene calls are TRBV15 and TRBJ1-5; D uncertain. The V end was cut by 7 bases, the J end by 0 bases, with 16 bases between. CDR1 and CDR2 (germline): LNHNV, YYDKDF (reference sequence). This CDR3 contains 16 residues.

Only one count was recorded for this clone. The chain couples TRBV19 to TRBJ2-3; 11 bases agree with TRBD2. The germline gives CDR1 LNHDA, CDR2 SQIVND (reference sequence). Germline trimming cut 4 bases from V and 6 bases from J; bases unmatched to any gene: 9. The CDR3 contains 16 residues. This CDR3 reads CASSTSGTSGPDTQYF. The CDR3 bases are TGTGCCAGTAGTACCTCCGGGACTAGCGGCCCGGATACGCAGTATTTT.

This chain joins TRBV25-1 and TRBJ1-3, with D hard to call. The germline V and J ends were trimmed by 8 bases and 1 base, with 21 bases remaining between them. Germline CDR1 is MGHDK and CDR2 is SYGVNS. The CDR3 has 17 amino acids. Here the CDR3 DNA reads TGTGCCAGCCGTGCTGTTATCGGGGAATCTTCTGGAAACACCATATATTTT. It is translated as CASRAVIGESSGNTIYF.

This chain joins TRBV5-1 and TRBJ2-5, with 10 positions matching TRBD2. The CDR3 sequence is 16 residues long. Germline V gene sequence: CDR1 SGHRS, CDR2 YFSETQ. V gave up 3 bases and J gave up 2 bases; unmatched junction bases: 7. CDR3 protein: CASSSPSGGKQETQYF. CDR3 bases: TGCGCCAGCAGCTCCCCTAGCGGGGGCAAACAAGAGACCCAGTACTTC.